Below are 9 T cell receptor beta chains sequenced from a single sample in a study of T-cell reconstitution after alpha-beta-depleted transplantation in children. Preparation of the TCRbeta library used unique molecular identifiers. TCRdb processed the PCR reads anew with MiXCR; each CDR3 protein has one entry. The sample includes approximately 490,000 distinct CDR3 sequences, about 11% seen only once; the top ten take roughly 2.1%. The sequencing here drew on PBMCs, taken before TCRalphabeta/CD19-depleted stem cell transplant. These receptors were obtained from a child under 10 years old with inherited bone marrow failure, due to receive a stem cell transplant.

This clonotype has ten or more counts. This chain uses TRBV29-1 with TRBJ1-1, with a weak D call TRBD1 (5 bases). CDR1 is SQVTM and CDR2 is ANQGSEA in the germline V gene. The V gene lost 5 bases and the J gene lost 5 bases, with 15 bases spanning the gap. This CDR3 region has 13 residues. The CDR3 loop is CSVLRQGGTEAFF. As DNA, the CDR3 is TGCAGCGTTCTACGTCAGGGAGGGACTGAAGCTTTCTTT.

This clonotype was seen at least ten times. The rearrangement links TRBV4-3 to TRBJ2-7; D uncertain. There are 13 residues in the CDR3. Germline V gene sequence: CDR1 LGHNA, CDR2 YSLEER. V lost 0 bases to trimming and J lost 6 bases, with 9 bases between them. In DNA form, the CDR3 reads TGCGCCAGCAGCCAAGAAGGGCCTACCGAGCAGTACTTC. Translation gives CASSQEGPTEQYF.

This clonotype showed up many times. The CDR3: CASSLRRKETQYF. The DNA for the CDR3 is TGTGCCAGCAGTTTAAGGCGGAAAGAGACCCAGTACTTC. J is TRBJ2-5 and V is TRBV12-3 or TRBV12-4; D is ambiguous. Trimming cost V 2 bases and J 3 bases, with 7 bases left between them. This CDR3 region has 13 residues.

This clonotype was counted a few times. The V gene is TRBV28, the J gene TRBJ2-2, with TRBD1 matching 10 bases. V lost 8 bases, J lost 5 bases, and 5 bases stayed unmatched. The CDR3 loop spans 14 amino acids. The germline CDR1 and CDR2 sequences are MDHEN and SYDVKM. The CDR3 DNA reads TGTGCCAGCCGGGACAGGGGTTGGACCGGGGAGCTGTTTTTT. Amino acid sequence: CASRDRGWTGELFF. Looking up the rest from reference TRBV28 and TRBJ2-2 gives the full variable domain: DVKVTQSSRYLVKRTGEKVFLECVQDMDHENMFWYRQDPGLGLRLIYFSYDVKMKEKGDIPEGYSVSREKKERFSLILESASTNQTSMYLCASRDRGWTGELFFGEGSRLTVL.

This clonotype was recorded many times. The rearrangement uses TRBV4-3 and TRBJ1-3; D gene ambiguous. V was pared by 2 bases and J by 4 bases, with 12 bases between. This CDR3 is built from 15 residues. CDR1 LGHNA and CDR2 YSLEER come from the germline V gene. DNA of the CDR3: TGCGCCAGCAGCCAAATTTGGGAGTTCGGAAACACCATATATTTT. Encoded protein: CASSQIWEFGNTIYF.

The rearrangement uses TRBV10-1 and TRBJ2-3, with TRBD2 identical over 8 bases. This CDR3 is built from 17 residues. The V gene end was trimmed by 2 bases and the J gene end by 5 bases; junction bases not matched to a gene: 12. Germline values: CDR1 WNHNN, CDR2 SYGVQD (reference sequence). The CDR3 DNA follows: TGCGCCAGCAGTGAGGGAAGCGGGAGCCGAATAGAAGATACGCAGTATTTT. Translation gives CASSEGSGSRIEDTQYF.

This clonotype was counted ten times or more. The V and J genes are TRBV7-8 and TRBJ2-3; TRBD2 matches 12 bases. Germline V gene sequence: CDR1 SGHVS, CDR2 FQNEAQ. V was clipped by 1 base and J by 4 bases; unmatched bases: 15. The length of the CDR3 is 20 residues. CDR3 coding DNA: TGTGCCAGCAGCTTAGTAGTGGGGATGACTAGCGGGAGAATCGCAGATACGCAGTATTTT. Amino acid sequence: CASSLVVGMTSGRIADTQYF.

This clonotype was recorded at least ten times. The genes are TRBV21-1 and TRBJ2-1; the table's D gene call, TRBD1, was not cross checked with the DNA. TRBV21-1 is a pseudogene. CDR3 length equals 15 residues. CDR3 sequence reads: CASSKEGGTYNEQFF. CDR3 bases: TGTGCCAGCAGCAAAGAAGGGGGGACTTACAATGAGCAGTTCTTC.

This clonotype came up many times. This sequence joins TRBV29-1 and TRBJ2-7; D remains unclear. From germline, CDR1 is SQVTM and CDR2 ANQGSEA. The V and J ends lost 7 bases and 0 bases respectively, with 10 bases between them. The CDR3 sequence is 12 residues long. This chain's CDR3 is CSARMNSYEQYF. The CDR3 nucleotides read TGCAGCGCCCGGATGAACTCCTACGAGCAGTACTTC.